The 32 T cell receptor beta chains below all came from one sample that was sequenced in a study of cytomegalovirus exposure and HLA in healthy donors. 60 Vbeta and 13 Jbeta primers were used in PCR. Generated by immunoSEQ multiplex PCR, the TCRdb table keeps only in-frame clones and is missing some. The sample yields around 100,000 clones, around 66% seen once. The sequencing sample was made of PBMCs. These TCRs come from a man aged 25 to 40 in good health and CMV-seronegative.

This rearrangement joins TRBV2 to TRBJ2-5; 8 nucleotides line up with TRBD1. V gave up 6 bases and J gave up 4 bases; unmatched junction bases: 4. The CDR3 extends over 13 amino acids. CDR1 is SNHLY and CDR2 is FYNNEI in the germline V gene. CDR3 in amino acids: CASSFDRGETQYF. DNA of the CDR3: TGTGCCAGCAGCTTCGACAGGGGAGAGACCCAGTACTTC. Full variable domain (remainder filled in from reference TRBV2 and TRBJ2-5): EPEVTQTPSHQVTQMGQEVILRCVPISNHLYFYWYRQILGQKVEFLVSFYNNEISEKSEIFDDQFSVERPDGSNFTLKIRSTKLEDSAMYFCASSFDRGETQYFGPGTRLLVL.

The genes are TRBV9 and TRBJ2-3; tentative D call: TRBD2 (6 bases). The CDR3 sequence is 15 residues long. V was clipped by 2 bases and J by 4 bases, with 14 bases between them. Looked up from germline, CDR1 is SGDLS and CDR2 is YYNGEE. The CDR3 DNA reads TGTGCCAGCAGCGTCTCCGGGAGAGGGGCAGATACGCAGTATTTT. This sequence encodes CASSVSGRGADTQYF.

The DNA of the CDR3 is TGTGCCAGCAGCCAACTAGCGGGGGGGCGCATCACCGGGGAGCTGTTTTTT. Amino acid sequence: CASSQLAGGRITGELFF. The chain carries TRBV7-3 and TRBJ2-2; 13 positions match TRBD2. The CDR3 sequence is 17 residues long. J was trimmed by 4 bases and V by 5 bases; bases with no gene match: 7. Germline CDR1 and CDR2: SGHTA and FQGTGA.

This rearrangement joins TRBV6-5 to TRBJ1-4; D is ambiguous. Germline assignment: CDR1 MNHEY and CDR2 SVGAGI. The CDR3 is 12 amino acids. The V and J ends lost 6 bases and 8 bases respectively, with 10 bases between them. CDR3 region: CASSSLREKLFF. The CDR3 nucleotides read TGTGCCAGCAGCAGTCTCCGCGAAAAACTGTTTTTT.

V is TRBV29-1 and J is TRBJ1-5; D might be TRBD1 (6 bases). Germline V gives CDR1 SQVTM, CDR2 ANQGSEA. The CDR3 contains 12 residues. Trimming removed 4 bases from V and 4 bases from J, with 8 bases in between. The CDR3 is CSVVQGNQPQHF. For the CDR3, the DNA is TGCAGCGTTGTACAGGGAAATCAGCCCCAGCATTTT.

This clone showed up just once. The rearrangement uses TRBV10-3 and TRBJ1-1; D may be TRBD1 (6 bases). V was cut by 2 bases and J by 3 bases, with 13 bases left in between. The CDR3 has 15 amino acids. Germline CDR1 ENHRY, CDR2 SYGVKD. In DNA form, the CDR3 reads TGTGCCATCAGTGAGAAAATACAGGGAGACACTGAAGCTTTCTTT. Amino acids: CAISEKIQGDTEAFF.

In nucleotides, the CDR3 is TGCGCCAGCAGCCAAGATAGCGACGGGTATGGCTACACCTTC. This encodes CASSQDSDGYGYTF. The genes are TRBV4-3 and TRBJ1-2; D unresolved. The CDR3 is made up of 14 amino acids. V was pared by 0 bases and J by 5 bases, with 10 bases between. The germline V gene has CDR1 LGHNA and CDR2 YSLEER.

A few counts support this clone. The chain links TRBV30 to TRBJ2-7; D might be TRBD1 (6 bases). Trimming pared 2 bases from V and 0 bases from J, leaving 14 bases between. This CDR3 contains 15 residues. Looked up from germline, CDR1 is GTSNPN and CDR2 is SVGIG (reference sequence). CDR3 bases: TGTGCCTGGAGTACCGGACAGCCGTCCTCCTACGAGCAGTACTTC. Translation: CAWSTGQPSSYEQYF.

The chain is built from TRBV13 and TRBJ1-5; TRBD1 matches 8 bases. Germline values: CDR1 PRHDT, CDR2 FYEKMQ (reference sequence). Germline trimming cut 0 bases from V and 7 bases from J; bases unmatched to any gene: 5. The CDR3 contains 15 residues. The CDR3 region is CASSLGHRGGQPQHF. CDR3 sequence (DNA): TGTGCCAGCAGCTTAGGGCACAGGGGGGGGCAGCCCCAGCATTTT.

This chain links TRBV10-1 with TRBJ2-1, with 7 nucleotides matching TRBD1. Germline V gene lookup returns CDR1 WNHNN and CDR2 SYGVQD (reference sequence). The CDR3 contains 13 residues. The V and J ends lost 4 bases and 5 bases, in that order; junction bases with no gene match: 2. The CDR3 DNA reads TGCGCCAGCAGTGCAGACAGGGACAATGAGCAGTTCTTC. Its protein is CASSADRDNEQFF.

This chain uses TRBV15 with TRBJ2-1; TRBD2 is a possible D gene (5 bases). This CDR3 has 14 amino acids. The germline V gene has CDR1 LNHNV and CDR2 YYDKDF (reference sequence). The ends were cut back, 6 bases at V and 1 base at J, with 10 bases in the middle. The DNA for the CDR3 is TGTGCCACCAGAGCAGGAGGATCCTACAATGAGCAGTTCTTC. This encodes CATRAGGSYNEQFF.

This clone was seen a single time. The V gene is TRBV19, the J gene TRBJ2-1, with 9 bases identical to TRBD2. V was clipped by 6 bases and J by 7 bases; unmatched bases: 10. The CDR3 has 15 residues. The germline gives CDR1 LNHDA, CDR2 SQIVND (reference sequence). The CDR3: CASRGWVAGENEQFF. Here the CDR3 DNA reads TGTGCCAGTAGGGGTTGGGTAGCGGGAGAGAATGAGCAGTTCTTC. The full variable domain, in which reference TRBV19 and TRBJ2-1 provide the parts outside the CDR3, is DGGITQSPKYLFRKEGQNVTLSCEQNLNHDAMYWYRQDPGQGLRLIYYSQIVNDFQKGDIAEGYSVSREKKESFPLTVTSAQKNPTAFYLCASRGWVAGENEQFFGPGTRLTVL.

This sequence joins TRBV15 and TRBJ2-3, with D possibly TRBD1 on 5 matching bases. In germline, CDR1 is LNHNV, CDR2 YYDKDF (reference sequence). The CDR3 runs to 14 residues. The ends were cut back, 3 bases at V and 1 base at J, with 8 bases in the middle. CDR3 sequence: CATSRTVRTDTQYF. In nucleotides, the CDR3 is TGTGCCACCAGCAGGACAGTTCGCACAGATACGCAGTATTTT.

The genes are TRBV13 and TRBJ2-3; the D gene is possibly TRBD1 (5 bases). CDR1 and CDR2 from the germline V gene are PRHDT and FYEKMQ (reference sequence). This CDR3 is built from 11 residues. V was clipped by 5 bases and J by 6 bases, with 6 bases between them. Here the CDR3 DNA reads TGTGCCAGCAGCCCAGGGGATACGCAGTATTTT. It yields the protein CASSPGDTQYF.

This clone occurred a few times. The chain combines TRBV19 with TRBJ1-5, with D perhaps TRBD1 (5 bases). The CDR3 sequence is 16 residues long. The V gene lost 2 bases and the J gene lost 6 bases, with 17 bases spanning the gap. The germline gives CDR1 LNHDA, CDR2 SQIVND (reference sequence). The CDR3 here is CASSILIQGNFQPQHF. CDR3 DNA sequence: TGTGCCAGTAGTATACTGATTCAGGGAAACTTTCAGCCCCAGCATTTT.

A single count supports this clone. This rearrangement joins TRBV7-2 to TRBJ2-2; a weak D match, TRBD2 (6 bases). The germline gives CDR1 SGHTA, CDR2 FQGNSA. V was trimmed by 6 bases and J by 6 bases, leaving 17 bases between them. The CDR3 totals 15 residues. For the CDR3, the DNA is TGTGCCAGCAGAGCGTGGGACGGGGGATCCGGGGAGCTGTTTTTT. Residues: CASRAWDGGSGELFF.

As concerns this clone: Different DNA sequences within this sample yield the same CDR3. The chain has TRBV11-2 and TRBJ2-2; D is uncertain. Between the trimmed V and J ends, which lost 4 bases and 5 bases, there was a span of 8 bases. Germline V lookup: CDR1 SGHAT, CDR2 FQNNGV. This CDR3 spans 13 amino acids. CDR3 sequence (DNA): TGTGCCAGCAGCTGGTCGGGTACCGGGGAGCTGTTTTTT. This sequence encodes CASSWSGTGELFF.

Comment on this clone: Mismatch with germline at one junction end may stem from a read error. DNA for the CDR3: TGTGCCAGCAGCGTAGAGCACCAACTCCCTCCGACAGGACAGGGAGAGAACGACGACTACGAGCAGCACTTC. Translating gives CASSVEHQLPPTGQGENDDYEQHF. The chain has TRBV9 and TRBJ2-7, with 8 bases lining up with TRBD1. The CDR3 extends over 24 amino acids. The V gene's germline CDR1 is SGDLS and CDR2 YYNGEE.

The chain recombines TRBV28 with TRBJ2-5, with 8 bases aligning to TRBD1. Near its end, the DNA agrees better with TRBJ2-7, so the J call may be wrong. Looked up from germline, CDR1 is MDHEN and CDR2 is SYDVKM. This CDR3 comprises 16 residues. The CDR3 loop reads CASSPMGDRPFYEQYF. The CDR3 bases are TGTGCCAGCAGTCCTATGGGGGACAGGCCTTTCTACGAGCAGTACTTC.

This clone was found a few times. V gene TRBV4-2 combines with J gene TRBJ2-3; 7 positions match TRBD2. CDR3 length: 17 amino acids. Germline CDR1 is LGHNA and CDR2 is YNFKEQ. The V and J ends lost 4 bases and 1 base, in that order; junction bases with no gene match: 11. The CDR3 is CASSLRRESGGTDTQYF. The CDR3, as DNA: TGTGCCAGCAGCCTCAGACGAGAAAGCGGGGGCACAGATACGCAGTATTTT.

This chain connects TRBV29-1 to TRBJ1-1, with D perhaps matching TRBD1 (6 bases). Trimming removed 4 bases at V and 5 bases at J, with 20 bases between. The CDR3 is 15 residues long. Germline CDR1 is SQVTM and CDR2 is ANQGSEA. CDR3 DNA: TGCAGCGTTGGATATTCTACAGGGAGGGGAACTGAAGCTTTCTTT. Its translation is CSVGYSTGRGTEAFF.

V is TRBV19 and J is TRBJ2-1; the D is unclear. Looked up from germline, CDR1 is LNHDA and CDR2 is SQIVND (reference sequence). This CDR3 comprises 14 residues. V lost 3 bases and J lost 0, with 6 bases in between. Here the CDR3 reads CASSMASSYNEQFF. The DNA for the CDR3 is TGTGCCAGTAGTATGGCTAGCTCCTACAATGAGCAGTTCTTC.

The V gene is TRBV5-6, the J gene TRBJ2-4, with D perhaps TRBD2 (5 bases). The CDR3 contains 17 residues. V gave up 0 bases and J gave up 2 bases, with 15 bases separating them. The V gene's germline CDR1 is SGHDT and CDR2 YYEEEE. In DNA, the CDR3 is TGTGCCAGCAGCTTGGTAGATTTGGAGGTTTCCAAAAACATTCAGTACTTC. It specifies CASSLVDLEVSKNIQYF.

The CDR3 DNA sequence: TGTGCCAGCAGCTATCGACAGGGTCCCTCACCCCTCCACTTT. Its translation: CASSYRQGPSPLHF. The chain is built from TRBV11-2 and TRBJ1-6; 7 positions agree with TRBD1. Trimming cost V 4 bases and J 10 bases; bases outside gene matches: 7. The CDR3 runs 14 residues. CDR1 SGHAT and CDR2 FQNNGV come from the germline V gene. Full variable domain (outside the CDR3, taken from reference TRBV11-2 and TRBJ1-6): EAGVAQSPRYKIIEKRQSVAFWCNPISGHATLYWYQQILGQGPKLLIQFQNNGVVDDSQLPKDRFSAERLKGVDSTLKIQPAKLEDSAVYLCASSYRQGPSPLHFGNGTRLTVT.

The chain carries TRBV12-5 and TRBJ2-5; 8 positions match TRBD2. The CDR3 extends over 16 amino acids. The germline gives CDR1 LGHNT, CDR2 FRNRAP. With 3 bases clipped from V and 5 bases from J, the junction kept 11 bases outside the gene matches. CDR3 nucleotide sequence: TGTGCTAGTGGTTTTCAGTCAGCGGGGGTTGGGGAGACCCAGTACTTC. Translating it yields CASGFQSAGVGETQYF. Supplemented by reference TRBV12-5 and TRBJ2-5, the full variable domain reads DARVTQTPRHKVTEMGQEVTMRCQPILGHNTVFWYRQTMMQGLELLAYFRNRAPLDDSGMPKDRFSAEMPDATLATLKIQPSEPRDSAVYFCASGFQSAGVGETQYFGPGTRLLVL.

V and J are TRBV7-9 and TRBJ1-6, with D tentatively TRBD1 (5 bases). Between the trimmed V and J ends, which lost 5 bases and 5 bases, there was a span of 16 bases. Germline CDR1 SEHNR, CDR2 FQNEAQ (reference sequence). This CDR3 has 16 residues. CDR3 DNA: TGTGCCAGCAGCCCCCGGGGGGTAGGAAATAATTCACCCCTCCACTTT. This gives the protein CASSPRGVGNNSPLHF.

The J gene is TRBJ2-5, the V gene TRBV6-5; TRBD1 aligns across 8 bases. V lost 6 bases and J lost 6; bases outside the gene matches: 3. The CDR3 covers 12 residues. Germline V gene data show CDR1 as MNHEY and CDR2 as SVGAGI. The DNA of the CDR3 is TGTGCCAGCAGAACAGGGGGGAAGACCCAGTACTTC. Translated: CASRTGGKTQYF.

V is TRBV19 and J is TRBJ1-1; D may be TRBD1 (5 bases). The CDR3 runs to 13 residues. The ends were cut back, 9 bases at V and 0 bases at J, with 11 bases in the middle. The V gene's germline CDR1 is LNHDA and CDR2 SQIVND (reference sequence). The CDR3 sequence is CASKQTVNTEAFF. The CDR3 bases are TGTGCCAGCAAACAGACAGTGAACACTGAAGCTTTCTTT.

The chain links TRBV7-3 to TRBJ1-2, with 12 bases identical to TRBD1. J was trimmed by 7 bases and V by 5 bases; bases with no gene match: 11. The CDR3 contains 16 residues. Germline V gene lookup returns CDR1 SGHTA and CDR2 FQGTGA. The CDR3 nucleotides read TGTGCCAGCAGCCCAACGCCGGGACAGGGGGCCGGTGGCTACACCTTC. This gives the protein CASSPTPGQGAGGYTF. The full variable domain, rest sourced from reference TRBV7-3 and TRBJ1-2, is GAGVSQTPSNKVTEKGKYVELRCDPISGHTALYWYRQSLGQGPEFLIYFQGTGAADDSGLPNDRFFAVRPEGSVSTLKIQRTERGDSAVYLCASSPTPGQGAGGYTFGSGTRLTVV.

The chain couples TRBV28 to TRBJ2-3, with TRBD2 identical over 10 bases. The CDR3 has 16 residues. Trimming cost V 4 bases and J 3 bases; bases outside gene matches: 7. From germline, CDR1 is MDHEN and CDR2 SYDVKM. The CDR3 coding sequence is TGTGCCAGCAGTTCTGTAGCGGGAGGAACGACAGATACGCAGTATTTT. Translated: CASSSVAGGTTDTQYF.

For the CDR3, the DNA is TGCAGCGTGCGGACCGGGGAGCTGTTTTTT. Protein: CSVRTGELFF. The chain is built from TRBV29-1 and TRBJ2-2; D is unresolved. The CDR3 extends over 10 amino acids. Germline CDR1 and CDR2: SQVTM and ANQGSEA. Trimming took off 6 bases at V and 5 bases at J, with 4 bases between the two ends.

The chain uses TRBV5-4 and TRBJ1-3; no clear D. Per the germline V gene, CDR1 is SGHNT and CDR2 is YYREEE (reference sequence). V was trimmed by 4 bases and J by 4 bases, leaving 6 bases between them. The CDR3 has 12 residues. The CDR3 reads CASSLLGNTIYF. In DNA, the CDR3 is TGTGCCAGCAGCCTTTTAGGAAACACCATATATTTT.